A single sample gave rise to the 19 T cell receptor beta chains below, sequenced in a study of blood T cell repertoires in COVID-19. Sequencing was performed with immunoSEQ multiplex PCR; in TCRdb, only in-frame clones are kept and a portion is missing. The sample has 200,000 to 250,000 clones; about four fifths are singletons. Sequencing used PBMCs or T cells enriched from blood (not recorded which). Receptor source: a woman aged 45 to 65 who had been exposed to COVID-19.

The rearrangement joins TRBV29-1 to TRBJ1-1; no clear D. CDR3 size: 11 residues. V shed 1 base and J shed 7 bases, with 7 bases lying between them. Germline V CDR1 and CDR2: SQVTM, ANQGSEA. CDR3 bases: TGCAGCGTTGAAGGTACAAGTGAAGCTTTCTTT. It is translated as CSVEGTSEAFF.

This sequence joins TRBV2 and TRBJ2-7, with TRBD1 identical over 8 bases. Trimming cost V 6 bases and J 0 bases; bases outside gene matches: 10. Germline V lookup: CDR1 SNHLY, CDR2 FYNNEI. The CDR3 runs to 16 residues. The CDR3 region has the DNA TGTGCCAGCAGAAGAAGTCGGGACAGGAGCTCCTACGAGCAGTACTTC. Its protein is CASRRSRDRSSYEQYF.

This chain connects TRBV7-2 to TRBJ2-1; 7 positions match TRBD2. The V segment lost 1 base and the J segment 4 bases; nucleotides outside the gene matches: 4. Looked up from germline, CDR1 is SGHTA and CDR2 is FQGNSA. The CDR3 has 15 residues. CDR3 sequence: CASSLVAGGYNEQFF. DNA for the CDR3: TGTGCCAGCAGCTTAGTGGCCGGGGGGTACAATGAGCAGTTCTTC.

The V and J genes are TRBV15 and TRBJ1-5; 7 nucleotides align to TRBD1. The length of the CDR3 is 15 residues. CDR1 and CDR2 (germline): LNHNV, YYDKDF (reference sequence). Germline trimming cut 1 base from V and 3 bases from J; bases unmatched to any gene: 3. CDR3 loop: CATSRVDRNNQPQHF. CDR3 DNA: TGTGCCACCAGCAGAGTGGACAGGAACAATCAGCCCCAGCATTTT.

CDR3 sequence: CASSLDRSTGELFF. CDR3 bases: TGTGCCAGCAGCTTGGACAGGAGTACCGGGGAGCTGTTTTTT. The V and J genes are TRBV5-4 and TRBJ2-2, with D maybe TRBD1 (5 bases). This CDR3 has 14 amino acids. Germline loops: CDR1 SGHNT, CDR2 YYREEE (reference sequence). V lost 0 bases to trimming and J lost 5 bases, with 8 bases between them.

This clone was picked up many times. This chain joins TRBV7-2 and TRBJ1-3; 9 nucleotides align to TRBD1. In germline, CDR1 is SGHTA, CDR2 FQGNSA. V shed 4 bases, J shed 4 bases, and the junction held 5 bases outside the gene matches. There are 15 residues in the CDR3. CDR3 nucleotide sequence: TGTGCCAGCAGCTCCGGACAGGGGAAGGGAAACACCATATATTTT. Residues: CASSSGQGKGNTIYF.

This chain connects TRBV3-1 (or the pseudogene TRBV3-2) to TRBJ2-5; 7 positions match TRBD2. CDR1 is LGHDT and CDR2 is YNNKEL in the germline V gene (reference sequence). V was pared by 1 base and J by 9 bases, with 8 bases of the junction left unmatched. This CDR3 spans 14 amino acids. CDR3 sequence reads: CASSQVQVGGAQYF. CDR3 nucleotide sequence: TGTGCCAGCAGCCAAGTTCAGGTTGGGGGGGCCCAGTACTTC.

This CDR3 is CASRTGTGVEKLFF. The DNA for the CDR3 is TGTGCCAGCAGAACCGGGACAGGCGTTGAAAAACTGTTTTTT. The chain employs TRBV27 and TRBJ1-4; 8 bases line up with TRBD1. The germline gives CDR1 MNHEY, CDR2 SMNVEV (reference sequence). V shed 6 bases, J shed 7 bases, and the junction held 7 bases outside the gene matches. The CDR3 consists of 14 residues.

The gene calls are TRBV19 and TRBJ1-2; no definite D call. With 2 bases removed from V and 8 bases from J, the gap between germline ends came to 12 bases. The germline CDR1 and CDR2 sequences are LNHDA and SQIVND (reference sequence). This CDR3 is built from 13 residues. The CDR3 DNA reads as TGTGCCAGTAGTATAAGGCAGCCGGGGGGCTACACCTTC. This sequence encodes CASSIRQPGGYTF.

This chain connects TRBV27 to TRBJ1-2; 8 bases are a match to TRBD1. Germline trimming cut 9 bases from V and 4 bases from J; bases unmatched to any gene: 7. Germline V lookup: CDR1 MNHEY, CDR2 SMNVEV (reference sequence). This CDR3 has 13 amino acids. The CDR3 DNA follows: TGTGCCAGTGTGGACAGGGCGGGCTATGGCTACACCTTC. Protein sequence: CASVDRAGYGYTF.

DNA of the CDR3: TGTGCCAGCAGCCAATGGGCGAATTCACCCCTCCACTTT. Amino acids: CASSQWANSPLHF. V usage is TRBV14 and J usage is TRBJ1-6; the D is unclear. Germline V gene lookup returns CDR1 SGHDN and CDR2 FVKESK. This CDR3 is built from 13 residues. V shed 2 bases and J shed 7 bases, with 6 bases lying between them. The entire variable domain, with the rest obtained from reference TRBV14 and TRBJ1-6, is as follows: EAGVTQFPSHSVIEKGQTVTLRCDPISGHDNLYWYRRVMGKEIKFLLHFVKESKQDESGMPNNRFLAERTGGTYSTLKVQPAELEDSGVYFCASSQWANSPLHFGNGTRLTVT.

This clone was counted a single time. The V call is TRBV6-5, the J call TRBJ1-2, with D perhaps TRBD1 (6 bases). From germline, CDR1 is MNHEY and CDR2 SVGAGI. V was trimmed by 7 bases and J by 3 bases, leaving 12 bases between them. This CDR3 has 13 amino acids. The CDR3 DNA reads TGTGCCAGCACTCAGGGGCGAGACTATGGCTACACCTTC. Translation: CASTQGRDYGYTF.

V and J are TRBV30 and TRBJ1-2; tentative D call: TRBD1 (6 bases). From germline, CDR1 is GTSNPN and CDR2 SVGIG (reference sequence). V was cut by 5 bases and J by 2 bases, with 9 bases left in between. This CDR3 has 12 amino acids. CDR3 sequence: CAWLGTNYGYTF. The CDR3 nucleotides read TGTGCCTGGCTCGGGACAAACTATGGCTACACCTTC.

The V call is TRBV5-1, the J call TRBJ2-3, with 9 positions matching TRBD2. Germline V lookup: CDR1 SGHRS, CDR2 YFSETQ. Trimming took 9 bases from V and 4 from J; bases not matched to a gene: 9. This CDR3 has 14 amino acids. CDR3 protein: CATRRGGGPDTQYF. CDR3 DNA: TGCGCCACCCGACGCGGGGGGGGGCCAGATACGCAGTATTTT.

This clone has a single count. This chain uses TRBV28 with TRBJ2-1; 10 positions match TRBD2. The CDR3 runs to 17 residues. CDR1 MDHEN and CDR2 SYDVKM come from the germline V gene. Unmatched junction bases numbered 13, after V lost 6 bases and J lost 5 bases. CDR3 in amino acids: CASSEPEPGLANNEQFF. In DNA, the CDR3 is TGTGCCAGCAGCGAACCCGAACCGGGACTAGCGAACAATGAGCAGTTCTTC.

The sample holds one count of this clone. CDR3 nucleotides: TGCGCCAGCAGCACTGATGGTATTAACACTGAAGCTTTCTTT. Amino acids: CASSTDGINTEAFF. The V gene is TRBV5-1, the J gene TRBJ1-1, with unresolved D. The V gene lost 4 bases and the J gene lost 2 bases, with 12 bases spanning the gap. This CDR3 region has 14 residues. Germline-derived CDR1 and CDR2 are SGHRS and YFSETQ.

This clone has just a few counts. V is TRBV28 and J is TRBJ1-1, with D hard to call. V was trimmed by 8 bases and J by 1 base, leaving 5 bases between them. Germline CDR1 is MDHEN and CDR2 is SYDVKM. The CDR3 contains 11 residues. The chain's CDR3 is CASLQNTEAFF. The CDR3 bases are TGTGCCAGCTTACAGAACACTGAAGCTTTCTTT.

V gene TRBV6-2 or TRBV6-3 combines with J gene TRBJ1-1; D not resolved. Germline CDR1 reads MNHEY; CDR2 reads SVGEGT. V was pared by 2 bases and J by 1 base, with 11 bases between. CDR3 size: 15 residues. The CDR3 DNA follows: TGTGCCAGCAGTTACGGGAGGGTTAGGAACACTGAAGCTTTCTTT. It is translated as CASSYGRVRNTEAFF.

The chain couples TRBV28 to TRBJ2-1, with 13 bases identical to TRBD2. With 6 bases clipped from V and 6 bases from J, the junction kept 8 bases outside the gene matches. The CDR3 sequence is 16 residues long. Per germline, CDR1 MDHEN and CDR2 SYDVKM. This CDR3 is CASSPQTSGGINEQFF. DNA for the CDR3: TGTGCCAGCAGCCCTCAGACTAGCGGGGGGATCAATGAGCAGTTCTTC.